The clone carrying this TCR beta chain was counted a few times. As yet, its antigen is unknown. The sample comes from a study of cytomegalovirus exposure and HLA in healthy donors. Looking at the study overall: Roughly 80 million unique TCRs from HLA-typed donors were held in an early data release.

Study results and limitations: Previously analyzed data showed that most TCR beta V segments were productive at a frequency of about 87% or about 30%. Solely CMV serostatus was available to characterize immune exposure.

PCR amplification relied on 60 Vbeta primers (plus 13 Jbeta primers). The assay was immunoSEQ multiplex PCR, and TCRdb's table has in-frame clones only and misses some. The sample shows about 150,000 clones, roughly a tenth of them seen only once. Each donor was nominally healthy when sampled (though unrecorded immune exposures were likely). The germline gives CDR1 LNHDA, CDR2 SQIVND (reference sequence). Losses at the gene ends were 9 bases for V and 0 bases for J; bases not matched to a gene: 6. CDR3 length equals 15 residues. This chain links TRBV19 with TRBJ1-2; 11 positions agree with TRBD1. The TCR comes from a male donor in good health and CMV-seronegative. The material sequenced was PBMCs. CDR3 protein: CASTGTGGANYGYTF. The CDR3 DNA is TGTGCCAGCACCGGGACAGGGGGAGCTAACTATGGCTACACCTTC.